This T cell receptor beta chain was sequenced for a study of CD8+ T cells in alopecia areata. Study as a whole: Treated individuals took tofacitinib by mouth, 5 to 10 mg twice daily.

Reverse transcription of extracted RNA yielded cDNA, which provided the sequencing template. The protocol was immunoSEQ multiplex PCR, while the TCRdb copy is restricted to in-frame clones and leaves out a portion. The sample has 130,000 to 150,000 clones, 65% to 90% seen once. There are 14 residues in the CDR3. Trimming took 0 bases from V and 6 from J, leaving 11 bases between them. CDR1 is MGHRA, CDR2 YSYEKL, per germline. Specified treatment: oral pan-JAK inhibitor, 5-10 mg twice daily. The chain carries TRBV4-1 and TRBJ1-2, with no clear D. The source material was CD8+ T cells sorted from blood, sampled at week 4, from a patient treated with tofacitinib. The clonotype comes from a human donor with alopecia areata. In DNA, the CDR3 is TGCGCCAGCAGCCAAGAAGCGTCCGCCCATGGCTACACCTTC. Translation: CASSQEASAHGYTF.